The 17 T cell receptor beta chains given below trace back to one sample, sequenced in a study of a mutant IDH1 vaccine in newly diagnosed glioma. The antigens these receptors bind are not known. Assay used: immunoSEQ multiplex PCR; TCRdb lists only in-frame clones, some missing. The sample records approximately 50,000 clones, about three quarters being singletons. As for time point: week 47, end of study. The investigators gave 300 ug of mutant IDH1 20-mer peptide in each vaccine dose, together with topical imiquimod. The material sequenced was PBMCs, taken from a glioma patient whose treatment included an IDH1 peptide vaccine. The source of these receptors is a woman in her thirties or forties with glioma. Some clones in this sample may be carry-over from other donors' samples.

This chain connects TRBV18 to TRBJ2-5; 12 bases are shared with TRBD2. The V gene end was trimmed by 4 bases and the J gene end by 1 base; junction bases not matched to a gene: 4. CDR3 length: 16 amino acids. Germline V gene data show CDR1 as KGHSH and CDR2 as LQKENI. CDR3 nucleotides: TGTGCCAGCTCACTGGGACTAGCGGGCACCCAAGAGACCCAGTACTTC. It yields the protein CASSLGLAGTQETQYF.

V is TRBV6-5 and J is TRBJ1-5; possible D gene TRBD1, 5 bases. In germline, CDR1 is MNHEY, CDR2 SVGAGI. CDR3 length equals 13 residues. V dropped 7 bases and J dropped 7 bases, with 14 bases sitting between them. The DNA of the CDR3 is TGTGCCAGCACCCAGGGTTGGGACCAGCCCCAGCATTTT. It is translated as CASTQGWDQPQHF.

The chain recombines TRBV18 with TRBJ1-1; weak D call: TRBD1 (5 bases). V was clipped by 8 bases and J by 0 bases, with 13 bases between them. The germline V gene has CDR1 KGHSH and CDR2 LQKENI. The CDR3 length is 14 residues. The DNA of the CDR3 is TGTGCCAGCCACACCGGGACCCTGAACACTGAAGCTTTCTTT. This codes for CASHTGTLNTEAFF.

The chain is built from TRBV30 and TRBJ1-1; D not certain. Trimming took off 8 bases at V and 1 base at J, with 8 bases between the two ends. This CDR3 comprises 11 residues. Per germline, CDR1 GTSNPN and CDR2 SVGIG (reference sequence). CDR3 region: CAGHKNTEAFF. In DNA, the CDR3 is TGTGCCGGCCACAAGAACACTGAAGCTTTCTTT.

This chain links TRBV9 with TRBJ2-5; D is perhaps TRBD1 (5 bases). From germline, CDR1 is SGDLS and CDR2 YYNGEE. This CDR3 spans 14 amino acids. Trimming removed 4 bases from V and 2 bases from J, with 12 bases in between. The CDR3 DNA reads as TGTGCCAGCAGCCCAAAGACAGAACAAGAGACCCAGTACTTC. Amino acid sequence: CASSPKTEQETQYF.

This chain uses TRBV13 with TRBJ2-4, with TRBD1 matching 7 bases. Germline lookup yields CDR1 PRHDT and CDR2 FYEKMQ (reference sequence). This CDR3 contains 15 residues. V trimming: 2 bases; J trimming: 4 bases; junction bases outside the gene matches: 5. CDR3 sequence: CASSLRLGQKNIQYF. CDR3 nucleotides: TGTGCCAGCAGCTTAAGGCTGGGACAGAAAAACATTCAGTACTTC.

The V and J genes are TRBV10-3 and TRBJ2-7, with D possibly being TRBD1 (5 bases). Trimming pared 0 bases from V and 2 bases from J, leaving 17 bases between. This CDR3 is built from 17 residues. Germline V lookup: CDR1 ENHRY, CDR2 SYGVKD. This CDR3 is CAISESLVGERAYEQYF. CDR3 coding DNA: TGTGCCATCAGTGAGTCGTTGGTAGGGGAAAGGGCCTACGAGCAGTACTTC.

This clone was recorded a few times. The chain uses TRBV30 and TRBJ2-2; D is possibly TRBD1 (5 bases). The V end lost 1 base, the J end lost 1 base, and 10 bases lay between the germline ends. This CDR3 spans 15 amino acids. The germline gives CDR1 GTSNPN, CDR2 SVGIG (reference sequence). The chain's CDR3 is CAWSEGDLNTGELFF. The CDR3 DNA sequence: TGTGCCTGGAGTGAAGGGGATTTGAACACCGGGGAGCTGTTTTTT. The variable domain in full, with the rest retrieved from reference TRBV30 and TRBJ2-2, is SQTIHQWPATLVQPVGSPLSLECTVEGTSNPNLYWYRQAAGRGLQLLFYSVGIGQISSEVPQNLSASRPQDRQFILSSKKLLLSDSGFYLCAWSEGDLNTGELFFGEGSRLTVL.

This clone was observed a handful of times. The chain links TRBV6-1 to TRBJ1-1, with D unclear. This CDR3 is built from 12 residues. Trimming stripped 5 bases from V and 1 base from J, with 5 bases between. The germline V gene encodes CDR1 MNHNS and CDR2 SASEGT. This CDR3 is CASSIRNTEAFF. For the CDR3, the DNA is TGTGCCAGCAGTATAAGGAACACTGAAGCTTTCTTT.

The J gene is TRBJ1-2, the V gene TRBV7-2; 7 bases are a match to TRBD1. After removal of 2 bases from V and 4 bases from J, the junction contained 7 bases not matched to a gene. Germline V gene data show CDR1 as SGHTA and CDR2 as FQGNSA. The CDR3 runs 15 residues. The CDR3: CASSLLGQKGYGYTF. CDR3 DNA: TGTGCCAGCAGCTTATTGGGACAGAAAGGCTATGGCTACACCTTC.

This clone was seen only a few times. The chain is built from TRBV9 and TRBJ1-2; a possible D gene is TRBD1 (5 bases). Trimming removed 0 bases at V and 4 bases at J, with 13 bases between. Germline V gene data show CDR1 as SGDLS and CDR2 as YYNGEE. There are 15 residues in the CDR3. The CDR3 region is CASSVAGTGTYGYTF. The CDR3 region has the DNA TGTGCCAGCAGCGTAGCTGGAACAGGTACCTATGGCTACACCTTC.

This sequence joins TRBV6-1 and TRBJ2-5; weak D call: TRBD1 (6 bases). Germline CDR1 is MNHNS and CDR2 is SASEGT. The CDR3 contains 13 residues. V was trimmed by 7 bases and J by 5 bases, leaving 14 bases between them. CDR3 in amino acids: CASTRQDWETQYF. The CDR3, as DNA: TGTGCCAGCACCCGACAGGATTGGGAGACCCAGTACTTC.

V gene TRBV27 combines with J gene TRBJ1-2, with TRBD1 matching 8 bases. Germline V gene lookup returns CDR1 MNHEY and CDR2 SMNVEV (reference sequence). The J segment lost 3 bases and the V segment lost 7 bases, leaving 13 bases of the junction unmatched. The CDR3 runs to 16 residues. Here the CDR3 reads CASTPRAGGRYYGYTF. DNA of the CDR3: TGTGCCAGCACTCCAAGGGCAGGGGGCCGGTACTATGGCTACACCTTC.

The rearrangement uses TRBV4-3 and TRBJ1-1; no clear D. The CDR3 runs to 15 residues. In germline, CDR1 is LGHNA, CDR2 YSLEER. The ends were cut back, 0 bases at V and 5 bases at J, with 13 bases in the middle. The chain's CDR3 is CASSQDPAANTEAFF. As DNA, the CDR3 is TGCGCCAGCAGCCAAGATCCGGCGGCGAATACTGAAGCTTTCTTT.

The chain links TRBV9 to TRBJ2-1; 8 bases match TRBD2. This CDR3 comprises 16 residues. Germline CDR1 SGDLS, CDR2 YYNGEE. J lost 4 bases, V lost 7 bases, and 13 bases had no gene match. CDR3 bases: TGTGCCAGCTCACCGGGGGGGCCTTCGGTTTACAATGAGCAGTTCTTC. This sequence encodes CASSPGGPSVYNEQFF.

The CDR3 protein is CASSEDITGANVLTF. DNA of the CDR3: TGTGCCAGCAGTGAGGACATTACTGGGGCCAACGTCCTGACTTTC. This chain joins TRBV2 and TRBJ2-6, with D perhaps matching TRBD1 (5 bases). CDR1 and CDR2 (germline): SNHLY, FYNNEI. CDR3 length: 15 residues. V lost 3 bases to trimming and J lost 2 bases, with 8 bases between them.

This chain joins TRBV5-1 and TRBJ1-2; no firm D call. The CDR3 has 11 residues. CDR1 and CDR2 from the germline V gene are SGHRS and YFSETQ. V shed 1 base and J shed 7 bases, with 5 bases lying between them. CDR3: CASSLPPGYTF. Here the CDR3 DNA reads TGCGCCAGCAGCTTGCCCCCTGGCTACACCTTC.